These 27 T cell receptor beta chains share one sample of origin, sequenced in a study of blood T cell repertoires in COVID-19. Libraries were prepared by immunoSEQ multiplex PCR; TCRdb keeps only in-frame clonotypes and omits some of them. This sample yields fewer than 700,000 clones, of which about 89% are seen a single time; roughly 8% belongs to the top ten. What was sequenced was peripheral blood. These receptors were obtained from a woman aged 45-59 years with COVID-19, enrolled during active disease.

The chain carries TRBV14 and TRBJ2-7; D is ambiguous. Per the germline V gene, CDR1 is SGHDN and CDR2 is FVKESK. V was pared by 2 bases and J by 0 bases, with 5 bases between. This CDR3 is 13 amino acids long. The CDR3 DNA sequence: TGTGCCAGCAGCCAAATCTCCTCCTACGAGCAGTACTTC. It translates to CASSQISSYEQYF.

In its sample, this clone was seen a few times. The CDR3 DNA reads as TGTGCCAGCAGTTCCGGCAGGGGGAGAAAGCAGTACTTC. Translating it yields CASSSGRGRKQYF. The chain combines TRBV27 with TRBJ2-7; TRBD1 aligns across 7 bases. V lost 4 bases and J lost 8; bases outside the gene matches: 8. Germline V gene sequence: CDR1 MNHEY, CDR2 SMNVEV (reference sequence). CDR3 size: 13 residues.

A word on this clone: Relative to the germline gene, one junction end is altered; a read error may explain this. J is TRBJ2-5 and V is TRBV5-5; TRBD1 aligns across 9 bases. The germline gives CDR1 SGHKS, CDR2 YYEKEE (reference sequence). The CDR3 has 17 amino acids. For the CDR3, the DNA is TGTGCCAGCACCTTGCGAGACCACAGGGGGCTACAAGAGACCCAGTACTTC. It yields the protein CASTLRDHRGLQETQYF.

The chain recombines TRBV28 with TRBJ2-3; 14 bases align to TRBD2. The CDR3 extends over 17 amino acids. Losses at the gene ends were 4 bases for V and 5 bases for J; bases not matched to a gene: 8. CDR1 and CDR2 from the germline V gene are MDHEN and SYDVKM. The CDR3 nucleotides read TGTGCCAGCAGTTCCCTTAGACTAGCGGGGGGGAAAGATACGCAGTATTTT. Protein: CASSSLRLAGGKDTQYF.

DNA for the CDR3: TGTGCCAGCAGCTCGGACTTTGCCGGGACAGATAATGGCTACACCTTC. This encodes CASSSDFAGTDNGYTF. The V gene is TRBV7-2, the J gene TRBJ1-2; 7 bases map to TRBD1. The CDR3 covers 16 residues. The V gene's germline CDR1 is SGHTA and CDR2 FQGNSA. The ends lost 4 bases at V and 6 bases at J; junction bases unmatched: 14.

This chain links TRBV6-5 with TRBJ2-1; no reliable D call. V lost 8 bases and J 5 bases, leaving 10 bases between the germline ends. Germline V gene sequence: CDR1 MNHEY, CDR2 SVGAGI. The CDR3 runs 12 residues. DNA for the CDR3: TGTGCCAGCGTAGCCGGAAACAATGAGCAGTTCTTC. Translating it yields CASVAGNNEQFF.

This clone was observed a single time. This chain uses TRBV25-1 with TRBJ2-7; TRBD1 matches 11 bases. The V and J ends lost 1 base and 3 bases, in that order; junction bases with no gene match: 2. The germline V gene has CDR1 MGHDK and CDR2 SYGVNS. CDR3 length equals 15 residues. For the CDR3, the DNA is TGTGCCAGCAGTGAATTTGGGACAGGGGGCTACGAGCAGTACTTC. Translating gives CASSEFGTGGYEQYF.

This clone was observed once. The V call is TRBV5-1, the J call TRBJ2-1; 12 nucleotides line up with TRBD2. Germline V gives CDR1 SGHRS, CDR2 YFSETQ. The CDR3 covers 18 residues. V was clipped by 2 bases and J by 0 bases; unmatched bases: 6. The CDR3: CASSLSTSGGVSYNEQFF. The CDR3 coding sequence is TGCGCCAGCAGCTTATCGACTAGCGGGGGAGTCTCCTACAATGAGCAGTTCTTC.

This clone has just a few counts. The J gene is TRBJ2-7, the V gene TRBV27; D remains unclear. This CDR3 contains 14 residues. V dropped 5 bases and J dropped 0 bases, with 11 bases sitting between them. Germline-derived CDR1 and CDR2 are MNHEY and SMNVEV (reference sequence). Here the CDR3 reads CASSPRRSSYEQYF. The CDR3 DNA sequence: TGTGCCAGCAGTCCCCGACGGAGCTCCTACGAGCAGTACTTC.

The CDR3 spells CSASNGVASSYEQYF. CDR3 coding DNA: TGCAGTGCTAGTAACGGGGTCGCAAGCTCCTACGAGCAGTACTTC. V is TRBV20-1 and J is TRBJ2-7, with D possibly matching TRBD2 (5 bases). The CDR3 runs to 15 residues. V gave up 3 bases and J gave up 0 bases, with 15 bases separating them. The germline CDR1 and CDR2 sequences are DFQATT and SNEGSKA (reference sequence).

This chain connects TRBV5-4 to TRBJ2-3; D gene unclear. Looked up from germline, CDR1 is SGHNT and CDR2 is YYREEE (reference sequence). The V and J ends lost 0 bases and 2 bases respectively, with 7 bases between them. There are 14 residues in the CDR3. DNA for the CDR3: TGTGCCAGCAGCTTGGAGCCCCACACAGATACGCAGTATTTT. As protein: CASSLEPHTDTQYF.

The V gene is TRBV5-6, the J gene TRBJ2-3; D might be TRBD1 (5 bases). The V end was cut by 9 bases, the J end by 3 bases, with 17 bases between. Per germline, CDR1 SGHDT and CDR2 YYEEEE. The CDR3 extends over 14 amino acids. In DNA, the CDR3 is TGTGCCACCCAGGGTACTCGTTGGACAGATACGCAGTATTTT. Translation: CATQGTRWTDTQYF. The complete variable domain, with remaining parts taken from reference TRBV5-6 and TRBJ2-3, reads DAGVTQSPTHLIKTRGQQVTLRCSPKSGHDTVSWYQQALGQGPQFIFQYYEEEERQRGNFPDRFSGHQFPNYSSELNVNALLLGDSALYLCATQGTRWTDTQYFGPGTRLTVL.

This clone was counted only a few times. This chain joins TRBV2 and TRBJ2-1, with D maybe TRBD1 (5 bases). There are 14 residues in the CDR3. Trimming removed 3 bases at V and 12 bases at J, with 18 bases between. In germline, CDR1 is SNHLY, CDR2 FYNNEI. CDR3 coding DNA: TGTGCCAGCAGTGAGGATGGTACCGGAAGGGGGCAGTTCTTC. Amino acids: CASSEDGTGRGQFF.

With respect to this clone: The sample holds other DNA sequences that translate to the same CDR3. V gene TRBV3-1 (or the pseudogene TRBV3-2) combines with J gene TRBJ1-4; D may be TRBD1 (6 bases). The CDR3 runs 14 residues. V was pared by 3 bases and J by 5 bases, with 10 bases between. Germline assignment: CDR1 LGHDT and CDR2 YNNKEL (reference sequence). For the CDR3, the DNA is TGTGCCAGCAGCCAGCGTCAGGGGAATGAAAAACTGTTTTTT. It codes for CASSQRQGNEKLFF.

The rearrangement uses TRBV15 and TRBJ1-1, with D perhaps matching TRBD1 (5 bases). Trimming removed 1 base at V and 1 base at J, with 13 bases between. The CDR3 spans 16 residues. Germline V gives CDR1 LNHNV, CDR2 YYDKDF (reference sequence). The CDR3 is CATSRAVVTANTEAFF. The CDR3 DNA reads TGTGCCACCAGCAGAGCCGTCGTGACAGCGAACACTGAAGCTTTCTTT.

The CDR3 region has the DNA TGCGCCAGCAGCTTGAGAAGGGGTGAAAAACTGTTTTTT. It translates to CASSLRRGEKLFF. The V and J genes are TRBV5-1 and TRBJ1-4; D may be TRBD1 (5 bases). Germline V gene sequence: CDR1 SGHRS, CDR2 YFSETQ. Trimming took off 1 base at V and 7 bases at J, with 8 bases between the two ends. The CDR3 runs 13 residues. The variable domain in full, completed from reference TRBV5-1 and TRBJ1-4, reads KAGVTQTPRYLIKTRGQQVTLSCSPISGHRSVSWYQQTPGQGLQFLFEYFSETQRNKGNFPGRFSGRQFSNSRSEMNVSTLELGDSALYLCASSLRRGEKLFFGSGTQLSVL.

This clone came up once. CDR3 DNA: TGTGCCAGCAGTGACGGTCAGCCCCAGCATTTT. It encodes CASSDGQPQHF. This chain links TRBV6-1 with TRBJ1-5; no clear D. The germline V and J ends were trimmed by 3 bases and 6 bases, with 3 bases remaining between them. The CDR3 extends over 11 amino acids. Germline CDR1 and CDR2: MNHNS and SASEGT.

The genes are TRBV7-2 and TRBJ2-1, with TRBD2 matching 8 bases. Germline V CDR1 and CDR2: SGHTA, FQGNSA. J was trimmed by 5 bases and V by 1 base; bases with no gene match: 7. The CDR3 contains 16 residues. CDR3 nucleotides: TGTGCCAGCAGCTTAGAGGTAGCGGGGTTAGACAATGAGCAGTTCTTC. This codes for CASSLEVAGLDNEQFF.

The rearrangement links TRBV28 to TRBJ2-1; TRBD2 matches 13 bases. The J segment lost 8 bases and the V segment lost 2 bases, leaving 9 bases of the junction unmatched. The CDR3 is 17 amino acids. Germline CDR1 MDHEN, CDR2 SYDVKM. This chain's CDR3 is CASSLGVGTSGVDEQFF. The CDR3 DNA follows: TGTGCCAGCAGTTTAGGGGTGGGGACTAGCGGGGTCGATGAGCAGTTCTTC.

This sequence joins TRBV30 and TRBJ1-2, with D tentatively TRBD1 (6 bases). The germline gives CDR1 GTSNPN, CDR2 SVGIG (reference sequence). CDR3 length equals 13 residues. V was clipped by 5 bases and J by 8 bases, with 18 bases between them. The CDR3 loop reads CAWLRGHGDGYTF. The CDR3 DNA is TGTGCCTGGTTAAGGGGACACGGGGACGGCTACACCTTC.

This clone was detected once. The rearrangement links TRBV29-1 to TRBJ2-5, with 7 bases aligning to TRBD1. CDR3 length equals 13 residues. Losses at the gene ends were 3 bases for V and 2 bases for J; bases not matched to a gene: 3. CDR1 is SQVTM, CDR2 ANQGSEA, per germline. CDR3 in amino acids: CSVDQTGQETQYF. The CDR3 nucleotides read TGCAGCGTTGACCAGACAGGGCAAGAGACCCAGTACTTC.

The rearrangement uses TRBV6-5 and TRBJ2-2, with a tentative D call TRBD2 (5 bases). The V gene's germline CDR1 is MNHEY and CDR2 SVGAGI. The CDR3 has 16 amino acids. V dropped 0 bases and J dropped 2 bases, with 10 bases sitting between them. As DNA, the CDR3 is TGTGCCAGCAGTTACTCGGGAGACTCTAACACCGGGGAGCTGTTTTTT. Encoded protein: CASSYSGDSNTGELFF.

The chain links TRBV6-5 to TRBJ1-5; TRBD1 matches 7 bases. The V and J ends lost 6 bases and 4 bases, in that order; junction bases with no gene match: 3. The CDR3 consists of 13 residues. Germline CDR1 and CDR2: MNHEY and SVGAGI. CDR3 amino acids: CASRDRSNQPQHF. The DNA for the CDR3 is TGTGCCAGCAGGGACAGGAGTAATCAGCCCCAGCATTTT.

The rearrangement links TRBV29-1 to TRBJ2-7; D gene unclear. CDR1 and CDR2 from the germline V gene are SQVTM and ANQGSEA. The CDR3 covers 11 residues. Trimming left V 7 bases short and J 6 bases short, with 13 bases between. In nucleotides, the CDR3 is TGCAGCGCCAAAACGGGTCGCGAGCAGTACTTC. Protein: CSAKTGREQYF.

The chain links TRBV21-1 to TRBJ2-7; the table names TRBD1, a call not compared with the DNA. TRBV21-1 is deemed a pseudogene. This CDR3 has 15 residues. This CDR3 is CASPITGHSIYEQYF. DNA for the CDR3: TGTGCCAGCCCCATAACGGGACACAGCATCTACGAGCAGTACTTC.

Written as DNA, the CDR3 is TGTGCCAGCAGCGGGTTCCAGCGGGGGTCCTACGAGCAGTACTTC. Protein: CASSGFQRGSYEQYF. This chain joins TRBV5-4 and TRBJ2-7, with 8 positions matching TRBD2. The CDR3 is 15 amino acids. CDR1 is SGHNT and CDR2 is YYREEE in the germline V gene (reference sequence). V lost 4 bases and J lost 1; bases outside the gene matches: 7.

The chain recombines TRBV20-1 with TRBJ2-1, with 8 bases matching TRBD2. Germline CDR1 DFQATT, CDR2 SNEGSKA (reference sequence). The length of the CDR3 is 10 residues. J lost 13 bases, V lost 5 bases, and 4 bases had no gene match. The CDR3 nucleotides read TGCAGTGCTGGGACTAGTCTACAGTTCTTC. This gives the protein CSAGTSLQFF.